This TCR beta chain was found in a study of shared clonotypes between healthy human individuals. CDR3 size: 15 residues. The V gene's germline CDR1 is KGHSH and CDR2 LQKENI. Of note for this clone: Its antigen is still unknown.

It was CD45RO-negative cells, positively selected for CCR7, that made up naive CD8 cells, with terminally differentiated effector memory CD45RA+ cells excluded. Study-wide points: Exclusively blood specimens were collected; tissue repertoires likely differ.

Method: immunoSEQ multiplex PCR; TCRdb's copy keeps in-frame clones and lacks some. The data contain around 600,000 clones, around 96% of them seen just once; the ten biggest clones take up over 0.095%. This receptor was taken from a woman under 40 in good health. The chain has TRBV18 and TRBJ2-5, with TRBD2 as a possible D gene (6 bases). With the DNA end fitting TRBJ2-7 better, the J assignment may be wrong. Sequencing used naive CD8+ T cells sorted from blood. CDR3 sequence (DNA): TGTGCCAGCTCACCAGGGGGGATCGGGCCATACGAGCAGTACTTC. This gives the protein CASSPGGIGPYEQYF.